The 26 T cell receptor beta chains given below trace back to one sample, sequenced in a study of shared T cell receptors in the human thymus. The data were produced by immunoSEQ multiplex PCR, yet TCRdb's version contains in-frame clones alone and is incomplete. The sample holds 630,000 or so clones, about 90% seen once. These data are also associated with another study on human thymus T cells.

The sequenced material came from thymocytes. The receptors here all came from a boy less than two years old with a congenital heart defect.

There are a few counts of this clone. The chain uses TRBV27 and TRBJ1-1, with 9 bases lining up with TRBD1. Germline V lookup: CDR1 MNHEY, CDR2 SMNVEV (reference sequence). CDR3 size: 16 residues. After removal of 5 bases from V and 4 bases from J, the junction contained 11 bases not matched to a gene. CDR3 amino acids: CASSPSQGARGTEAFF. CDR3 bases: TGTGCCAGCAGTCCATCACAGGGGGCCCGGGGCACTGAAGCTTTCTTT.

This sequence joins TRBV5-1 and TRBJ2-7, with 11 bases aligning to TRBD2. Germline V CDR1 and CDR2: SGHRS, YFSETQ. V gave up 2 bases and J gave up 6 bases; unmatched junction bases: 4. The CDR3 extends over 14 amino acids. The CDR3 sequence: CASSFLAGGTEQYF. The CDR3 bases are TGCGCCAGCAGCTTTCTAGCGGGAGGTACCGAGCAGTACTTC.

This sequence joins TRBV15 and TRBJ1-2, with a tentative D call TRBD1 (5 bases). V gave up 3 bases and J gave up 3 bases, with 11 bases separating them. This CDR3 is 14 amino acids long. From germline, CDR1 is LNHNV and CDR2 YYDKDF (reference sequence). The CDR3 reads CATSREGVDYGYTF. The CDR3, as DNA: TGTGCCACCAGCAGGGAAGGGGTAGACTATGGCTACACCTTC.

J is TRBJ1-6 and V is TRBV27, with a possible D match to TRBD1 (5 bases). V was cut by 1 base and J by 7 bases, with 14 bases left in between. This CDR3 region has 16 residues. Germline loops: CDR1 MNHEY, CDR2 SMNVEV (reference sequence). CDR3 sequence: CASSLLGRVRNSPLHF. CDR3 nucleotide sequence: TGTGCCAGCAGTTTATTGGGCAGGGTAAGGAATTCACCCCTCCACTTT.

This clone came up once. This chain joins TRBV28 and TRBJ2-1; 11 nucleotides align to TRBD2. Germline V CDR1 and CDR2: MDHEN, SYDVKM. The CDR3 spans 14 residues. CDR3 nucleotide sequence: TGTGCTACCGCCCTACTAGCGGGAGTTCCTGAGCAGTTCTTC. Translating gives CATALLAGVPEQFF. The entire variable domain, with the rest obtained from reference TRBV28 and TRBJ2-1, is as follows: DVKVTQSSRYLVKRTGEKVFLECVQDMDHENMFWYRQDPGLGLRLIYFSYDVKMKEKGDIPEGYSVSREKKERFSLILESASTNQTSMYLCATALLAGVPEQFFGPGTRLTVL.

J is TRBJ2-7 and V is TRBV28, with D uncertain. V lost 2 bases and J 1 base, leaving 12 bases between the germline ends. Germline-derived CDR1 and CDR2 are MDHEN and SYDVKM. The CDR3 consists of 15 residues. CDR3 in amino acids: CASSLTAAYSYEQYF. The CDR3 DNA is TGTGCCAGCAGTTTAACGGCGGCATATTCCTACGAGCAGTACTTC. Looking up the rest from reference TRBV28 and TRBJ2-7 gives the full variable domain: DVKVTQSSRYLVKRTGEKVFLECVQDMDHENMFWYRQDPGLGLRLIYFSYDVKMKEKGDIPEGYSVSREKKERFSLILESASTNQTSMYLCASSLTAAYSYEQYFGPGTRLTVT.

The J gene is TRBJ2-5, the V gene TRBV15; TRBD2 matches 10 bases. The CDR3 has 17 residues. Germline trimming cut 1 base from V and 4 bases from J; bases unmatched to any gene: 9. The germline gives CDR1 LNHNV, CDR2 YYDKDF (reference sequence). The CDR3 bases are TGTGCCACCAGCAGAGCGCACCAGCTAGCGGGAGTAGAGACCCAGTACTTC. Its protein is CATSRAHQLAGVETQYF.

CDR3 protein: CASSPRRNPGNTIYF. CDR3 nucleotides: TGTGCCAGCAGCCCTCGGAGGAACCCTGGAAACACCATATATTTT. The chain combines TRBV5-6 with TRBJ1-3; D ambiguous. The CDR3 covers 15 residues. Germline CDR1 reads SGHDT; CDR2 reads YYEEEE. V lost 4 bases to trimming and J lost 2 bases, with 13 bases between them.

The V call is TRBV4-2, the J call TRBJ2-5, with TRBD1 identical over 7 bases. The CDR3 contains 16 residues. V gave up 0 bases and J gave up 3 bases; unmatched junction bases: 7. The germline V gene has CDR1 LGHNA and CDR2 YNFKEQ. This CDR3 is CASSQDLRDRKETQYF. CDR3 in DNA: TGTGCCAGCAGCCAAGATCTTCGGGACAGAAAAGAGACCCAGTACTTC.

CDR3 sequence (DNA): TGTGCCACCAGCAGAGTGGTTCGGAGACAGGGGAGAATACAGCCCCAGCATTTT. Its translation: CATSRVVRRQGRIQPQHF. The rearrangement uses TRBV15 and TRBJ1-5; TRBD1 agrees at 8 bases. This CDR3 spans 18 amino acids. From germline, CDR1 is LNHNV and CDR2 YYDKDF (reference sequence). J was trimmed by 7 bases and V by 1 base; bases with no gene match: 15.

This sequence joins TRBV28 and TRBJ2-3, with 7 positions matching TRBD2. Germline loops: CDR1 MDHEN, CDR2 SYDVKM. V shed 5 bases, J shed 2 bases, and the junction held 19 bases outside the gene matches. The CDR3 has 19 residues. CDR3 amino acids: CASSPPLKRGTGPTDTQYF. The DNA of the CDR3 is TGTGCCAGCAGTCCGCCCCTCAAGCGGGGAACGGGTCCCACAGATACGCAGTATTTT.

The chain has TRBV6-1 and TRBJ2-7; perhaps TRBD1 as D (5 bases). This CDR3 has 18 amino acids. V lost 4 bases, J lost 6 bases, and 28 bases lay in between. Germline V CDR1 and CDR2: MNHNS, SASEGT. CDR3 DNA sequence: TGTGCCAGCAGTGCCCGTCATACGCAGGGTTCTGCCCTCGGCGAGCAGTACTTC. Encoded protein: CASSARHTQGSALGEQYF.

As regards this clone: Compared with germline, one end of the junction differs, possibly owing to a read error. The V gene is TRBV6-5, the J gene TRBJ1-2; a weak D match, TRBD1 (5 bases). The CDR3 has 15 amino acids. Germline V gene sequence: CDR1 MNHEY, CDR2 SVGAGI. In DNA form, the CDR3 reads TGTGCCAGCGTCGGGGTCTCCTCAGGGAGGTATGGCTACGCCTTC. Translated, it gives CASVGVSSGRYGYAF.

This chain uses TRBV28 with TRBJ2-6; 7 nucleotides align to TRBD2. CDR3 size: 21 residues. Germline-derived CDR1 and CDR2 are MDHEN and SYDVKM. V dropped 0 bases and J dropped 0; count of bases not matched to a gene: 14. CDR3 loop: CASSLWGVAQRGPSGANVLTF. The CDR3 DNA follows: TGTGCCAGCAGTTTATGGGGGGTCGCCCAGCGGGGTCCCTCTGGGGCCAACGTCCTGACTTTC.

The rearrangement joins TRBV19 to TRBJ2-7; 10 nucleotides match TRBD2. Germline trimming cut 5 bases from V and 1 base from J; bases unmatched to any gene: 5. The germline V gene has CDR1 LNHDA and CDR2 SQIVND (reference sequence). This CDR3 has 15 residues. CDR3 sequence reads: CASSLTSGSSYEQYF. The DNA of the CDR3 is TGTGCCAGTAGTCTGACTAGCGGGTCTTCCTACGAGCAGTACTTC. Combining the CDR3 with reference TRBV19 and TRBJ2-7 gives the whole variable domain DGGITQSPKYLFRKEGQNVTLSCEQNLNHDAMYWYRQDPGQGLRLIYYSQIVNDFQKGDIAEGYSVSREKKESFPLTVTSAQKNPTAFYLCASSLTSGSSYEQYFGPGTRLTVT.

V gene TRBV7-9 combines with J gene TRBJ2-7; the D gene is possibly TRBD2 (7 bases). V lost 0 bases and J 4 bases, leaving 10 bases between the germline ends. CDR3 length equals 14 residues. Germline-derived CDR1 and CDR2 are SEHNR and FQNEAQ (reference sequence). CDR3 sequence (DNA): TGTGCCAGCAGCTTAGCGGGAGGGGGATACGAGCAGTACTTC. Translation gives CASSLAGGGYEQYF.

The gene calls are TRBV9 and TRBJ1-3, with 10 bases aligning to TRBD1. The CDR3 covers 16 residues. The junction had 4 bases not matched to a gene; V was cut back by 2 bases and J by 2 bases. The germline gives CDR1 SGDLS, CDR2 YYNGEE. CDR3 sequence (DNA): TGTGCCAGCAGCGTGACAGGGGGCAAAACTGGAAACACCATATATTTT. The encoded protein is CASSVTGGKTGNTIYF.

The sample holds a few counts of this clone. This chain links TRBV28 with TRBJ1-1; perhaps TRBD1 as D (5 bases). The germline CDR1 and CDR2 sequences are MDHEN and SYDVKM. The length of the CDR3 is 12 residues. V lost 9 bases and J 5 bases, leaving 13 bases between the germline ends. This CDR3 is CASISRGTEAFF. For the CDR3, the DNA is TGTGCCAGTATATCACGGGGGACTGAAGCTTTCTTT. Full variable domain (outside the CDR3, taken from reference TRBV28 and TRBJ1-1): DVKVTQSSRYLVKRTGEKVFLECVQDMDHENMFWYRQDPGLGLRLIYFSYDVKMKEKGDIPEGYSVSREKKERFSLILESASTNQTSMYLCASISRGTEAFFGQGTRLTVV.

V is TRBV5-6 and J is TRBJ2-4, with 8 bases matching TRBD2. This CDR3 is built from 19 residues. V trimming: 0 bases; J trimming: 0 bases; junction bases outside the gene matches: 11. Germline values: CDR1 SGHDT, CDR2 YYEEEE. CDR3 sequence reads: CASSLAPFDGGGAKNIQYF. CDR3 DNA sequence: TGTGCCAGCAGCTTGGCCCCTTTTGACGGGGGGGGAGCCAAAAACATTCAGTACTTC.

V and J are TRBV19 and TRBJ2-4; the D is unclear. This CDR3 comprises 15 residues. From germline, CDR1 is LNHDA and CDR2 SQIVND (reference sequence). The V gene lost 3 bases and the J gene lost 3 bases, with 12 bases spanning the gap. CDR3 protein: CASSIWRGGKNIQYF. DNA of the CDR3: TGTGCCAGTAGTATCTGGAGAGGCGGCAAAAACATTCAGTACTTC. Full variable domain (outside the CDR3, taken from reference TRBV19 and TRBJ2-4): DGGITQSPKYLFRKEGQNVTLSCEQNLNHDAMYWYRQDPGQGLRLIYYSQIVNDFQKGDIAEGYSVSREKKESFPLTVTSAQKNPTAFYLCASSIWRGGKNIQYFGAGTRLSVL.

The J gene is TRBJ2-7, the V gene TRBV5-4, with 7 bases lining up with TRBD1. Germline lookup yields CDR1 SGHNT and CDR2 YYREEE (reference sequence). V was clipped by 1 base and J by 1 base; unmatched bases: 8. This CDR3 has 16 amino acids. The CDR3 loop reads CASSLRGLSASYEQYF. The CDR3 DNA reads TGTGCCAGCAGCTTGAGGGGGCTTAGCGCGTCCTACGAGCAGTACTTC.

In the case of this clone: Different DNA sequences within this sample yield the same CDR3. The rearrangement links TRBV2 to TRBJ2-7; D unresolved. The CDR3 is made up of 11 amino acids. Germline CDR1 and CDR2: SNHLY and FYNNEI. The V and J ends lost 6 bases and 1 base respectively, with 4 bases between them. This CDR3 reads CASSTSYEQYF. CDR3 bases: TGTGCCAGCAGCACATCCTACGAGCAGTACTTC.

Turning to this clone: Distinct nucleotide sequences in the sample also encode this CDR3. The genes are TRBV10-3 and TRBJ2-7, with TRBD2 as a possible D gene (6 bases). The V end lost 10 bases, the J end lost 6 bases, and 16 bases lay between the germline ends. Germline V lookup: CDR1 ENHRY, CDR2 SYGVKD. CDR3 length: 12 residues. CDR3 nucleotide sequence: TGTGCCACCGCTGCTGGGGGGTTCGAGCAGTACTTC. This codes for CATAAGGFEQYF.

In DNA form, the CDR3 reads TGTGCCAGCCTTGGGGGGACTTTTGGCCTCGGGACTGAAGCTTTCTTT. Protein sequence: CASLGGTFGLGTEAFF. The rearrangement joins TRBV28 to TRBJ1-1; TRBD1 might be the D (5 bases). The germline V gene has CDR1 MDHEN and CDR2 SYDVKM. CDR3 length: 16 amino acids. V was shortened by 8 bases and J by 5 bases, with 24 bases between the two germline ends.

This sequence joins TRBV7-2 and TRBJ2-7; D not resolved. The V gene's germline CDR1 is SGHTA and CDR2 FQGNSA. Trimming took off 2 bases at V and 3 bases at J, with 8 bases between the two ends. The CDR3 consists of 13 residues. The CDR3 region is CASSLNYNYEQYF. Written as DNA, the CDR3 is TGTGCCAGCAGCTTAAACTACAACTACGAGCAGTACTTC.

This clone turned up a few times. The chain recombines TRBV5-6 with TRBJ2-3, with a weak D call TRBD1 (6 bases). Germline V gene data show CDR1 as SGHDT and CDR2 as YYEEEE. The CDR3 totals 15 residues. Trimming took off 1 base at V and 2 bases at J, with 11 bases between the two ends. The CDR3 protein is CASSLLSGVTDTQYF. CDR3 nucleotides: TGTGCCAGCAGCTTGTTATCAGGGGTCACAGATACGCAGTATTTT.